This passage covers 25 T cell receptor beta chains from one sample sequenced in a study of OX40 agonist ivuxolimab in advanced cancers. Assay: immunoSEQ multiplex PCR; the TCRdb copy retains only in-frame clones and omits some. The repertoire includes around 87,000 clones, around 94% of them detected once, and 2% to 3% sits in the top ten. This specimen consisted of CD4+ or CD8+ T cells sorted from blood, obtained in a trial of the OX40 agonist ivuxolimab. The receptor source for this set is an adult with an advanced solid tumor such as melanoma, head and neck, liver or kidney cancer.

V is TRBV19 and J is TRBJ1-5, with D possibly matching TRBD1 (5 bases). Per the germline V gene, CDR1 is LNHDA and CDR2 is SQIVND (reference sequence). CDR3 length: 16 amino acids. The V end was cut by 1 base, the J end by 2 bases, with 12 bases between. CDR3 nucleotides: TGTGCCAGTAGTATAGTTGGGGCGCGGGGCAATCAGCCCCAGCATTTT. As protein: CASSIVGARGNQPQHF.

The chain links TRBV6-5 to TRBJ2-2; D is uncertain. V gave up 3 bases and J gave up 1 base, with 3 bases separating them. This CDR3 comprises 13 residues. Germline loops: CDR1 MNHEY, CDR2 SVGAGI. DNA for the CDR3: TGTGCCAGCAGTTATAAGAACACCGGGGAGCTGTTTTTT. Amino acid sequence: CASSYKNTGELFF.

This chain uses TRBV6-1 with TRBJ2-5; D call uncertain. This CDR3 has 15 amino acids. Germline V gene sequence: CDR1 MNHNS, CDR2 SASEGT. V lost 2 bases and J lost 5, with 15 bases in between. CDR3 region: CASSERPNLVETQYF. CDR3 DNA: TGTGCCAGCAGTGAACGGCCAAACCTTGTGGAGACCCAGTACTTC.

The chain couples TRBV9 to TRBJ1-1; 9 nucleotides agree with TRBD1. Germline V gene sequence: CDR1 SGDLS, CDR2 YYNGEE. V dropped 0 bases and J dropped 1; count of bases not matched to a gene: 4. This CDR3 region has 16 residues. Here the CDR3 DNA reads TGTGCCAGCAGCGTAGCTCCGACAGGGGGGAACACTGAAGCTTTCTTT. Protein: CASSVAPTGGNTEAFF.

This sequence joins TRBV27 and TRBJ2-7, with no clear D. CDR3 length equals 13 residues. Germline V gene lookup returns CDR1 MNHEY and CDR2 SMNVEV (reference sequence). The germline V and J ends were trimmed by 3 bases and 1 base, with 7 bases remaining between them. CDR3 in amino acids: CASSFGVSYEQYF. The DNA for the CDR3 is TGTGCCAGCAGTTTTGGGGTTTCCTACGAGCAGTACTTC.

The rearrangement uses TRBV5-8 and TRBJ1-1; D is ambiguous. V was pared by 5 bases and J by 1 base, with 9 bases between. The germline V gene encodes CDR1 SGHTS and CDR2 YDEGEE. There are 13 residues in the CDR3. CDR3 loop: CASRLQPNTEAFF. CDR3 DNA sequence: TGTGCCAGCAGATTACAGCCGAACACTGAAGCTTTCTTT.

This chain uses TRBV6-5 with TRBJ2-1; D may correspond to TRBD1 or TRBD2 (5 bases each). The germline V gene encodes CDR1 MNHEY and CDR2 SVGAGI. CDR3 length: 12 amino acids. Between the trimmed V and J ends, which lost 7 bases and 15 bases, there was a span of 19 bases. The CDR3 bases are TGTGCCAGCACGGAGGACGGGGCCTCCCTGTTCTTC. Translation: CASTEDGASLFF.

DNA of the CDR3: TGCGCCAGCAGTGATGACAGGGTAACGAACACTGAAGCTTTCTTT. It codes for CASSDDRVTNTEAFF. The V gene is TRBV10-1, the J gene TRBJ1-1, with 7 bases lining up with TRBD1. This CDR3 is 15 amino acids long. The germline CDR1 and CDR2 sequences are WNHNN and SYGVQD (reference sequence). V dropped 3 bases and J dropped 1; count of bases not matched to a gene: 5.

The chain joins TRBV7-9 to TRBJ1-2, with 8 bases that match TRBD1. CDR1 and CDR2 (germline): SEHNR, FQNEAQ (reference sequence). V dropped 5 bases and J dropped 6; count of bases not matched to a gene: 14. The CDR3 contains 16 residues. The CDR3 is CASSPSDRESLDGYTF. CDR3 coding DNA: TGTGCCAGCAGCCCTTCGGACAGGGAAAGTTTGGATGGCTACACCTTC.

The CDR3 region is CASSLTSGRVYNEQFF. The DNA of the CDR3 is TGTGCCAGCAGCTTAACGAGCGGGAGAGTTTACAATGAGCAGTTCTTC. The chain has TRBV7-3 and TRBJ2-1, with TRBD2 matching 8 bases. The V and J ends lost 0 bases and 4 bases, in that order; junction bases with no gene match: 5. Per germline, CDR1 SGHTA and CDR2 FQGTGA. The CDR3 contains 16 residues.

This clone was counted once. The chain couples TRBV6-6 to TRBJ2-5, with D perhaps TRBD2 (5 bases). The germline V gene encodes CDR1 MNHNY and CDR2 SVGAGI (reference sequence). The CDR3 contains 10 residues. Trimming took 11 bases from V and 8 from J, leaving 12 bases between them. The CDR3 protein is CAVGKITQYF. CDR3 in DNA: TGTGCCGTCGGGAAAATTACCCAGTACTTC.

The chain is built from TRBV10-3 and TRBJ2-3; 7 bases match TRBD2. CDR3 length equals 12 residues. V lost 6 bases and J lost 6; bases outside the gene matches: 3. In germline, CDR1 is ENHRY, CDR2 SYGVKD. CDR3 region: CAISIAGDTQYF. As DNA, the CDR3 is TGTGCCATCAGCATAGCGGGTGATACGCAGTATTTT.

The chain combines TRBV18 with TRBJ1-5; the match to TRBD1 covers 7 bases. The V and J ends lost 3 bases and 7 bases, in that order; junction bases with no gene match: 9. The germline CDR1 and CDR2 sequences are KGHSH and LQKENI. This CDR3 is built from 15 residues. The CDR3 reads CASSPNTGEGQPQHF. CDR3 sequence (DNA): TGTGCCAGCTCACCTAACACAGGGGAAGGGCAGCCCCAGCATTTT.

The V call is TRBV28, the J call TRBJ1-4; 9 nucleotides agree with TRBD1. Germline V gives CDR1 MDHEN, CDR2 SYDVKM. V shed 7 bases and J 0 bases; nucleotides not matched to a gene: 9. This CDR3 region has 17 residues. CDR3 sequence (DNA): TGTGCCAGCACCCTTGGGACAGGGTCAGCAACTAATGAAAAACTGTTTTTT. Its translation is CASTLGTGSATNEKLFF.

This chain joins TRBV7-9 and TRBJ1-1, with 8 bases lining up with TRBD1. Germline-derived CDR1 and CDR2 are SEHNR and FQNEAQ (reference sequence). Unmatched junction bases numbered 4, after V lost 3 bases and J lost 1 base. The CDR3 length is 15 residues. CDR3 in amino acids: CASSFTGTGNTEAFF. The CDR3 coding sequence is TGTGCCAGCAGCTTTACCGGGACAGGGAACACTGAAGCTTTCTTT.

The chain employs TRBV29-1 and TRBJ2-7, with TRBD1 as a possible D gene (5 bases). Germline V lookup: CDR1 SQVTM, CDR2 ANQGSEA. The CDR3 has 13 residues. V was shortened by 1 base and J by 3 bases, with 10 bases between the two germline ends. The CDR3 DNA sequence: TGCAGCGTTGAAGTAGCAGGGTTCTACGAGCAGTACTTC. Amino acids: CSVEVAGFYEQYF.

This clone was recorded only once. CDR3 sequence reads: CASSYSLNNEQFF. DNA of the CDR3: TGTGCCAGCAGTTACAGTCTAAACAATGAGCAGTTCTTC. The chain recombines TRBV6-6 with TRBJ2-1; D is unclear. V dropped 2 bases and J dropped 5 bases, with 7 bases sitting between them. The CDR3 totals 13 residues. The germline V gene has CDR1 MNHNY and CDR2 SVGAGI (reference sequence).

The chain couples TRBV2 to TRBJ2-3; TRBD2 agrees at 14 bases. V dropped 6 bases and J dropped 4; count of bases not matched to a gene: 3. Germline V gene lookup returns CDR1 SNHLY and CDR2 FYNNEI. The CDR3 runs 15 residues. The CDR3 spells CASRETSGGADTQYF. The CDR3 DNA is TGTGCCAGCAGGGAGACTAGCGGGGGGGCAGATACGCAGTATTTT.

V and J are TRBV5-1 and TRBJ1-1, with D perhaps TRBD1 (5 bases). The CDR3 length is 14 residues. Per the germline V gene, CDR1 is SGHRS and CDR2 is YFSETQ. Trimming removed 0 bases at V and 1 base at J, with 7 bases between. CDR3 in amino acids: CASSLGGGNTEAFF. The CDR3 nucleotides read TGCGCCAGCAGCTTGGGGGGCGGGAACACTGAAGCTTTCTTT.

The gene calls are TRBV27 and TRBJ2-1; D is ambiguous. The CDR3 spans 12 residues. Germline V gene sequence: CDR1 MNHEY, CDR2 SMNVEV (reference sequence). Deletions cut 3 bases from V and 6 bases from J, with 6 bases between. The CDR3 protein is CASSLGSNEQFF. In nucleotides, the CDR3 is TGTGCCAGCAGTTTGGGCAGCAATGAGCAGTTCTTC.

This rearrangement joins TRBV27 to TRBJ2-5; no reliable D call. CDR3 size: 11 residues. V was pared by 5 bases and J by 4 bases, with 5 bases between. From germline, CDR1 is MNHEY and CDR2 SMNVEV (reference sequence). CDR3 in DNA: TGTGCCAGCAGTGTTGGAGAGACCCAGTACTTC. Amino acids: CASSVGETQYF.

The table lists this clone with a count of one. The genes are TRBV4-2 and TRBJ2-3; 9 bases match TRBD2. The germline gives CDR1 LGHNA, CDR2 YNFKEQ. Trimming at V came to 4 bases and at J to 1 base, leaving 3 bases not matched to a gene. This CDR3 comprises 15 residues. In DNA form, the CDR3 reads TGTGCCAGCAGCCCGCGGACTAGCGGCACAGATACGCAGTATTTT. This translates into CASSPRTSGTDTQYF.

This clone appeared a single time. The chain is built from TRBV6-6 and TRBJ2-7; possibly TRBD1 for D (6 bases). CDR1 and CDR2 from the germline V gene are MNHNY and SVGAGI (reference sequence). Trimming shortened V by 6 bases and J by 4 bases, and 10 bases separated the two germline ends. This CDR3 is 12 amino acids long. This chain's CDR3 is CASSLQGYEQYF. In nucleotides, the CDR3 is TGTGCCAGCAGCTTACAGGGTTACGAGCAGTACTTC.

The chain links TRBV6-5 to TRBJ2-1, with D possibly matching TRBD1 (6 bases). The length of the CDR3 is 13 residues. Germline V gives CDR1 MNHEY, CDR2 SVGAGI. V lost 10 bases and J lost 10, with 20 bases in between. The DNA for the CDR3 is TGTGCCACCAGGAGGCAGGGGATTCTCGAGCAGTTCTTC. Translating gives CATRRQGILEQFF.

This clone was observed a few times. The CDR3 DNA is TGCGCCAGCAGCCAATTGACAGGGAGGGATCAGCCCCAGCATTTT. It is translated as CASSQLTGRDQPQHF. This chain joins TRBV4-1 and TRBJ1-5; 7 bases fit TRBD1. Germline lookup yields CDR1 MGHRA and CDR2 YSYEKL. The trim removed 2 bases at V and 5 bases at J, leaving 6 bases unmatched. The CDR3 covers 15 residues.